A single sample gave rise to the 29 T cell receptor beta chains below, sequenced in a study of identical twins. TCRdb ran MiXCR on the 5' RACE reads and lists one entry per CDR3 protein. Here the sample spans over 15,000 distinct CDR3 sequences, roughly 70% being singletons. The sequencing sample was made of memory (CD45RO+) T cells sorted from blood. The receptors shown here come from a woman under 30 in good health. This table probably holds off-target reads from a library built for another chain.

The CDR3 DNA reads as TGCAGTGCTAGAGTTACCCGGGAGACCGGGGAGCTGTTTTTT. Its protein is CSARVTRETGELFF. The chain couples TRBV20-1 to TRBJ2-2, with D possibly TRBD2 on 6 matching bases. The CDR3 has 14 residues. V gave up 1 base and J gave up 5 bases, with 11 bases separating them. The V gene's germline CDR1 is DFQATT and CDR2 SNEGSKA (reference sequence).

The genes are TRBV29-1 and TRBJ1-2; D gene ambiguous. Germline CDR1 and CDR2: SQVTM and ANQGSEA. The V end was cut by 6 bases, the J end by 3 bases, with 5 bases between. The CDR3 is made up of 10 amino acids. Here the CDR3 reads CSVAHYGYTF. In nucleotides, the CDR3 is TGCAGCGTAGCTCACTATGGCTACACCTTC.

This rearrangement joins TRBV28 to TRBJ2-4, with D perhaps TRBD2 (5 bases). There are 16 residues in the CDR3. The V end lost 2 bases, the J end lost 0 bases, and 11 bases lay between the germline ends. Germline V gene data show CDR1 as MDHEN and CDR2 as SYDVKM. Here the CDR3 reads CASSLDYTIAKNIQYF. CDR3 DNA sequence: TGTGCCAGCAGTTTAGACTACACGATAGCCAAAAACATTCAGTACTTC. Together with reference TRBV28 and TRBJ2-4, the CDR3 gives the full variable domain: DVKVTQSSRYLVKRTGEKVFLECVQDMDHENMFWYRQDPGLGLRLIYFSYDVKMKEKGDIPEGYSVSREKKERFSLILESASTNQTSMYLCASSLDYTIAKNIQYFGAGTRLSVL.

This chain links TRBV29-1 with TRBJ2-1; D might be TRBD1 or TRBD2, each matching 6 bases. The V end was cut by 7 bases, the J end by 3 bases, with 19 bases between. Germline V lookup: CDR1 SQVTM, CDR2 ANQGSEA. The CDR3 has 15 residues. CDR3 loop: CSGTRRGAVYNEQFF. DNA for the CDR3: TGCAGCGGTACTCGGAGGGGGGCGGTCTACAATGAGCAGTTCTTC.

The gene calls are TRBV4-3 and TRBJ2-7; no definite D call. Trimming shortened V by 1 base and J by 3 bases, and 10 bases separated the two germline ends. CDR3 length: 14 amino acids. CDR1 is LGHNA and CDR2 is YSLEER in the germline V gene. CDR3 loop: CASSQAFPHYEQYF. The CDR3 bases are TGCGCCAGCAGCCAAGCCTTTCCTCACTACGAGCAGTACTTC.

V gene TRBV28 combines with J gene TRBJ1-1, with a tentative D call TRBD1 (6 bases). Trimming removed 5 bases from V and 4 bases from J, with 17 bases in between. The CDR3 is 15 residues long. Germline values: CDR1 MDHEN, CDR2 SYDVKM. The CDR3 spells CASSEAAKGGTEAFF. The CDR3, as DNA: TGTGCCAGCAGTGAGGCAGCTAAGGGGGGCACTGAAGCTTTCTTT.

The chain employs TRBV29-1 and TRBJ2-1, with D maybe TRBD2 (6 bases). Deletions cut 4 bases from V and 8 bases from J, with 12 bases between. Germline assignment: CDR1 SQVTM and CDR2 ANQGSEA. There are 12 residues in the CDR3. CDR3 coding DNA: TGCAGCGTTGTTGGGCGGGAAGATGAGCAGTTCTTC. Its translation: CSVVGREDEQFF.

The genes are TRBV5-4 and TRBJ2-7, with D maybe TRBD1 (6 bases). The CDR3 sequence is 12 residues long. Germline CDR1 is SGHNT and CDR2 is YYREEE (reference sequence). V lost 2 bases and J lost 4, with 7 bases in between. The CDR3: CASSLDRYEQYF. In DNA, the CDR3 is TGTGCCAGCAGCTTAGACAGGTACGAGCAGTACTTC. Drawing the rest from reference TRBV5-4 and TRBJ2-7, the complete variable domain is ETGVTQSPTHLIKTRGQQVTLRCSSQSGHNTVSWYQQALGQGPQFIFQYYREEENGRGNFPPRFSGLQFPNYSSELNVNALELDDSALYLCASSLDRYEQYFGPGTRLTVT.

CDR3 sequence reads: CSVEGRPDTQYF. The CDR3 nucleotides are TGCAGCGTTGAAGGAAGACCAGATACGCAGTATTTT. This sequence joins TRBV29-1 and TRBJ2-3; D is undetermined. This CDR3 has 12 residues. Germline CDR1 and CDR2: SQVTM and ANQGSEA. Trimming pared 1 base from V and 4 bases from J, leaving 6 bases between.

The CDR3 is CSARERYRGQLVGEQYF. CDR3 sequence (DNA): TGCAGTGCTAGAGAGAGGTACCGAGGACAGCTCGTCGGCGAGCAGTACTTC. This chain connects TRBV20-1 to TRBJ2-7, with D perhaps TRBD1 (6 bases). The CDR3 is 17 residues long. The V end was cut by 0 bases, the J end by 6 bases, with 24 bases between. Per the germline V gene, CDR1 is DFQATT and CDR2 is SNEGSKA (reference sequence).

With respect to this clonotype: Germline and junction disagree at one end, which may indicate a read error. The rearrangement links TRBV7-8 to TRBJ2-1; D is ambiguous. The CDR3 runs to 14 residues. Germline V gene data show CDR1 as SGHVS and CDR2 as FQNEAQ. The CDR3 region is CASSLKSYYNVQFF. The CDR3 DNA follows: TGTGCCAGCAGCTTAAAAAGCTACTACAATGTGCAGTTCTTC. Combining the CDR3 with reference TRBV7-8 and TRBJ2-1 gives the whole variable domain GAGVSQSPRYKVAKRGQDVALRCDPISGHVSLFWYQQALGQGPEFLTYFQNEAQLDKSGLPSDRFFAERPEGSVSTLKIQRTQQEDSAVYLCASSLKSYYNVQFFGPGTRLTVL.

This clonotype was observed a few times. CDR3 sequence: CASQPGTLIDGEQFF. In DNA form, the CDR3 reads TGTGCCAGCCAGCCCGGGACTTTGATAGACGGGGAGCAGTTCTTC. The genes are TRBV25-1 and TRBJ2-1, with D maybe TRBD2 (6 bases). CDR3 length equals 15 residues. The V gene's germline CDR1 is MGHDK and CDR2 SYGVNS. V dropped 8 bases and J dropped 10 bases, with 24 bases sitting between them.

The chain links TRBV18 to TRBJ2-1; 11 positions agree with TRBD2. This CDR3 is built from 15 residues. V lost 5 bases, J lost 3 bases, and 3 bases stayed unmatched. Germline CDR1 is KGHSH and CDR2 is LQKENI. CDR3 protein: CASSALAGVYNEQFF. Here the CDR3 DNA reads TGTGCCAGCTCAGCACTAGCGGGGGTCTACAATGAGCAGTTCTTC.

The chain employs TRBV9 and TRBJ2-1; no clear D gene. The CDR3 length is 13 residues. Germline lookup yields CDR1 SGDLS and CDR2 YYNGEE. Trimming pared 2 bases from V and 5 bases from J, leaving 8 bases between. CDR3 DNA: TGTGCCAGCAGCGTTGGCAGCAACAATGAGCAGTTCTTC. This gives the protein CASSVGSNNEQFF.

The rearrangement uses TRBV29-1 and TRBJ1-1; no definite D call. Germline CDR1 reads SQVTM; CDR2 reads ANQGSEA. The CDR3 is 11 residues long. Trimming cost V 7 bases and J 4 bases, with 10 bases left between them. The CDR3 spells CSAEESTEAFF. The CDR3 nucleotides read TGCAGCGCGGAGGAGAGCACTGAAGCTTTCTTT.

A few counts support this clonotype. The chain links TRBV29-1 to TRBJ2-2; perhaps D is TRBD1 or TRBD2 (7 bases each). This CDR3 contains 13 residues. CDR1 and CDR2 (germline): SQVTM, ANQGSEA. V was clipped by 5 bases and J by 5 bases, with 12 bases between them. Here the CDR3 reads CSVLRGGTGELFF. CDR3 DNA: TGCAGCGTTCTCAGGGGGGGAACCGGGGAGCTGTTTTTT.

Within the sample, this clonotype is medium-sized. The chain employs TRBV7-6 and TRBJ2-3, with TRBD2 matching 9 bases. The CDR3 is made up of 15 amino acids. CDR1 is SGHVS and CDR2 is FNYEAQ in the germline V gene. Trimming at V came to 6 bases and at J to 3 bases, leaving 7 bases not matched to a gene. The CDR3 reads CASSFSGSMTDTQYF. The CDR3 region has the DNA TGTGCCAGCAGTTTTAGCGGGAGTATGACAGATACGCAGTATTTT.

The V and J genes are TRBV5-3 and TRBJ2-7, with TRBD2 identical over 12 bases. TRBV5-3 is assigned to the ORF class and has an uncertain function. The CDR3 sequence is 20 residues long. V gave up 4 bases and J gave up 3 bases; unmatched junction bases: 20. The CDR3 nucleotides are TGTGCCAGAAGCCTAGGGGGGGTACTACTAGCGGGAGGCCTATTCTACGAGCAGTACTTC. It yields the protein CARSLGGVLLAGGLFYEQYF.

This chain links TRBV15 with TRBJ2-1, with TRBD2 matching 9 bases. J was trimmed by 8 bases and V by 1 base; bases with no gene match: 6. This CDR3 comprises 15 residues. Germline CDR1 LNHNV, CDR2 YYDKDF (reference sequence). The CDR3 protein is CATSRGLAGSDEQFF. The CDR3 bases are TGTGCCACCAGCAGAGGCCTAGCGGGGTCCGATGAGCAGTTCTTC.

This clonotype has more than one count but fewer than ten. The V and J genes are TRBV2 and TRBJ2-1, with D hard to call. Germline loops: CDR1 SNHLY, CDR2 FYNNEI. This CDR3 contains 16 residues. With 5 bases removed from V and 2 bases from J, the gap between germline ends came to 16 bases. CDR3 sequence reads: CASSPPSAPTYNEQFF. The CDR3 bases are TGTGCCAGCAGTCCCCCCTCGGCACCAACCTACAATGAGCAGTTCTTC.

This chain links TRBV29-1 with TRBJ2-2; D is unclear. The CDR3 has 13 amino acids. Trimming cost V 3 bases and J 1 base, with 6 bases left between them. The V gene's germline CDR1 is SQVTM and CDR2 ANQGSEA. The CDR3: CSVDQQNTGELFF. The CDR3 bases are TGCAGCGTTGATCAACAGAACACCGGGGAGCTGTTTTTT.

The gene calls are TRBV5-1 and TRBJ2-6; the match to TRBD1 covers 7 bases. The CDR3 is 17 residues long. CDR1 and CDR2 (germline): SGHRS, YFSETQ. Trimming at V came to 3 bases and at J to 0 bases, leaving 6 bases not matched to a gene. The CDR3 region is CASSSGQSFSGANVLTF. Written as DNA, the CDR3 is TGCGCCAGCAGCTCGGGACAGTCCTTCTCTGGGGCCAACGTCCTGACTTTC.

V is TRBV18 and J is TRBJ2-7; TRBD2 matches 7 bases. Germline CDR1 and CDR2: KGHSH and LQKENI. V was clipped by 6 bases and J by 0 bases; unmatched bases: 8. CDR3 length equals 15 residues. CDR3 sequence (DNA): TGTGCCAGCTCGCCTTGGGGGGGGGACTCCTACGAGCAGTACTTC. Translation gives CASSPWGGDSYEQYF.

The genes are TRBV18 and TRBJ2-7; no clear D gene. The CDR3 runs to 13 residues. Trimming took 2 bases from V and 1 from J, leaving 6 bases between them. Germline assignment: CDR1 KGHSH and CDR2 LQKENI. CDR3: CASSPARSYEQYF. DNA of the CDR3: TGTGCCAGCTCACCAGCTCGATCCTACGAGCAGTACTTC.

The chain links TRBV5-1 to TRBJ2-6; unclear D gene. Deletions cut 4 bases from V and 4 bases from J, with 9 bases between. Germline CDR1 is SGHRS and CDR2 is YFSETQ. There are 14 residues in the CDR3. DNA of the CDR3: TGCGCCAGCAGCCCCTCTGCGGGGGCCAACGTCCTGACTTTC. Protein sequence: CASSPSAGANVLTF.

The CDR3 loop is CSARPRGAEGTDTQYF. CDR3 in DNA: TGCAGTGCTAGACCTAGGGGGGCCGAAGGAACAGATACGCAGTATTTT. The V and J genes are TRBV20-1 and TRBJ2-3; D might be TRBD1 or TRBD2, each matching 6 bases. CDR3 size: 16 residues. Germline V gives CDR1 DFQATT, CDR2 SNEGSKA (reference sequence). Deletions cut 2 bases from V and 3 bases from J, with 18 bases between.

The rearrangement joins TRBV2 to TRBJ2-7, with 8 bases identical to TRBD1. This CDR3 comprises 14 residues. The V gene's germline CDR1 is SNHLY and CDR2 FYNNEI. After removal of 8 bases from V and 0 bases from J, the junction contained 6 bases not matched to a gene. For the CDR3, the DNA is TGTGCCAGCGGAAGACAGGGGAGCTCCTACGAGCAGTACTTC. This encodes CASGRQGSSYEQYF.

The CDR3 reads CSARGQGMNNEQFF. CDR3 DNA: TGCAGTGCCCGGGGACAGGGGATGAACAATGAGCAGTTCTTC. The V and J genes are TRBV20-1 and TRBJ2-1, with TRBD1 matching over 10 bases. The junction had 7 bases not matched to a gene; V was cut back by 6 bases and J by 5 bases. Germline V lookup: CDR1 DFQATT, CDR2 SNEGSKA (reference sequence). This CDR3 has 14 amino acids.

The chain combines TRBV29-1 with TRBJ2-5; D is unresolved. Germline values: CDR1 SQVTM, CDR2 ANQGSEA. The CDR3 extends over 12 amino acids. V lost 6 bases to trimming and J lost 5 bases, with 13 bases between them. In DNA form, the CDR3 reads TGCAGCGTACACATGGCCGGGGAGACCCAGTACTTC. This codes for CSVHMAGETQYF. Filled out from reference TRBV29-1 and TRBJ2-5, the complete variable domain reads SAVISQKPSRDICQRGTSLTIQCQVDSQVTMMFWYRQQPGQSLTLIATANQGSEATYESGFVIDKFPISRPNLTFSTLTVSNMSPEDSSIYLCSVHMAGETQYFGPGTRLLVL.